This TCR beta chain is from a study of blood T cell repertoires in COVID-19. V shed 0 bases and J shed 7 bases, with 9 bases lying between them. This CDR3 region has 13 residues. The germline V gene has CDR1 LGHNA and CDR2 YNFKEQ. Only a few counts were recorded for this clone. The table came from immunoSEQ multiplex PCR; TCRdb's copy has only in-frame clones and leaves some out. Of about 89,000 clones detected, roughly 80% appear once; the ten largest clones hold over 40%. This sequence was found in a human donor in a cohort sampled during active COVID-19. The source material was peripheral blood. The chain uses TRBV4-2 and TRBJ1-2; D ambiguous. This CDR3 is CASSQERWSGYTF. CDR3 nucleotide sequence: TGTGCCAGCAGCCAAGAGCGGTGGAGTGGCTACACCTTC.